The 17 T cell receptor beta chains presented below share a single source sample, sequenced in a study of identical twins. One entry per CDR3 protein results from TCRdb running MiXCR on the 5' RACE reads. The table records about 550,000 distinct CDR3 sequences, 20% to 25% of them present only once. This sample was also put to use in a study of yellow fever vaccine responses in identical twins.

The sequenced sample consisted of CD4+ T cells sorted from blood. These receptor sequences come from a woman aged 18-30 years in good health.

This chain uses TRBV20-1 with TRBJ1-1, with D possibly matching TRBD1 (5 bases). Deletions cut 6 bases from V and 4 bases from J, with 15 bases between. The CDR3 runs 13 residues. CDR1 and CDR2 from the germline V gene are DFQATT and SNEGSKA (reference sequence). CDR3 sequence (DNA): TGCAGTGCGGCAGGGTTGGGGCCCACTGAAGCTTTCTTT. This codes for CSAAGLGPTEAFF.

The CDR3 nucleotides read TGTGCCAGCAGCCCTCGCCTGACAGGGCTGAACACTGAAGCTTTCTTT. It encodes CASSPRLTGLNTEAFF. This sequence joins TRBV7-2 and TRBJ1-1, with TRBD1 matching 7 bases. CDR1 is SGHTA, CDR2 FQGNSA, per germline. This CDR3 region has 16 residues. J gave up 0 bases and V 5 bases, and 9 bases lay outside the gene matches.

The chain recombines TRBV15 with TRBJ2-2, with 9 bases that match TRBD2. V dropped 5 bases and J dropped 5; count of bases not matched to a gene: 6. Germline lookup yields CDR1 LNHNV and CDR2 YYDKDF (reference sequence). This CDR3 spans 15 amino acids. CDR3 nucleotides: TGTGCCACCAGCCTCCCGCTAGCGGGGACCGGGGAGCTGTTTTTT. Protein sequence: CATSLPLAGTGELFF.

V gene TRBV5-5 combines with J gene TRBJ2-7, with a tentative D call TRBD2 (6 bases). V lost 0 bases and J lost 3, with 13 bases in between. This CDR3 contains 15 residues. Germline CDR1 and CDR2: SGHKS and YYEKEE (reference sequence). The CDR3 DNA follows: TGTGCCAGCAGCTTGGCCGGCGCGGGGTTCTACGAGCAGTACTTC. As protein: CASSLAGAGFYEQYF.

The J gene is TRBJ2-7, the V gene TRBV5-1; D unclear. Trimming cost V 2 bases and J 5 bases, with 5 bases left between them. Germline V gene lookup returns CDR1 SGHRS and CDR2 YFSETQ. The CDR3 spans 11 residues. The CDR3 spells CASSFGHEQYF. The CDR3 DNA follows: TGCGCCAGCAGCTTCGGACACGAGCAGTACTTC.

The V call is TRBV6-1, the J call TRBJ1-1; a weak D match, TRBD1 (6 bases). CDR3 length equals 16 residues. V was cut by 6 bases and J by 5 bases, with 22 bases left in between. Germline V gene lookup returns CDR1 MNHNS and CDR2 SASEGT. CDR3 in DNA: TGTGCCAGCAGAGCACGGGGACAACCGACTAGAACTGAAGCTTTCTTT. Its protein is CASRARGQPTRTEAFF.

This clonotype was seen only a few times. The CDR3 coding sequence is TGTGCCACCGAATTAGACAGGAATTCACCCCTCCACTTT. Translation: CATELDRNSPLHF. The chain joins TRBV10-3 to TRBJ1-6, with a weak D call TRBD1 (6 bases). This CDR3 comprises 13 residues. Germline-derived CDR1 and CDR2 are ENHRY and SYGVKD. Trimming left V 10 bases short and J 7 bases short, with 14 bases between.

This chain uses TRBV5-1 with TRBJ2-3; 7 positions match TRBD1. The trim removed 4 bases at V and 3 bases at J, leaving 8 bases unmatched. Germline-derived CDR1 and CDR2 are SGHRS and YFSETQ. The CDR3 covers 15 residues. The CDR3 nucleotides are TGCGCCAGCAGCCGCCTAGGGGGCAAAACAGATACGCAGTATTTT. Its translation is CASSRLGGKTDTQYF.

V is TRBV25-1 and J is TRBJ1-2; D is ambiguous. The germline CDR1 and CDR2 sequences are MGHDK and SYGVNS. The CDR3 spans 12 residues. The V end was cut by 4 bases, the J end by 7 bases, with 10 bases between. This chain's CDR3 is CASSARVVGYTF. DNA of the CDR3: TGTGCCAGCAGTGCACGGGTTGTTGGCTACACCTTC.

The V gene is TRBV20-1, the J gene TRBJ1-5, with 7 bases lining up with TRBD1. The ends lost 4 bases at V and 0 bases at J; junction bases unmatched: 9. Germline CDR1 reads DFQATT; CDR2 reads SNEGSKA (reference sequence). The CDR3 is 16 amino acids. CDR3 nucleotides: TGCAGTGCTAACACCCAGGGGGTATATAGCAATCAGCCCCAGCATTTT. This translates into CSANTQGVYSNQPQHF.

This chain uses TRBV5-1 with TRBJ2-2; TRBD1 matches 7 bases. CDR1 SGHRS and CDR2 YFSETQ come from the germline V gene. The CDR3 is 15 amino acids. V dropped 4 bases and J dropped 3; count of bases not matched to a gene: 6. In DNA, the CDR3 is TGCGCCAGCAGCCCCAGGGGGTTGGACACCGGGGAGCTGTTTTTT. It translates to CASSPRGLDTGELFF.

This clonotype occurred a few times. The chain carries TRBV20-1 and TRBJ2-4, with a tentative D call TRBD1 (6 bases). The CDR3 is 16 amino acids. V dropped 7 bases and J dropped 0 bases, with 19 bases sitting between them. CDR1 and CDR2 (germline): DFQATT, SNEGSKA (reference sequence). CDR3 DNA sequence: TGCAGTGTCATACGGGGTTCAGGGGTAGCCAAAAACATTCAGTACTTC. Amino acid sequence: CSVIRGSGVAKNIQYF.

The sample holds a few counts of this clonotype. The chain links TRBV28 to TRBJ1-4, with TRBD1 identical over 7 bases. The CDR3 has 11 amino acids. In germline, CDR1 is MDHEN, CDR2 SYDVKM. Trimming took 7 bases from V and 17 from J; bases not matched to a gene: 10. The CDR3 bases are TGTGCCAGCAAAAGCCCCGGGACAGTTTTTTTT. Translated, it gives CASKSPGTVFF.

This clonotype came up a few times. The V call is TRBV15, the J call TRBJ2-2; 10 bases align to TRBD1. The V and J ends lost 7 bases and 1 base, in that order; junction bases with no gene match: 6. This CDR3 comprises 16 residues. CDR1 and CDR2 from the germline V gene are LNHNV and YYDKDF (reference sequence). Here the CDR3 reads CATTSRDRGNTGELFF. The CDR3 DNA is TGTGCCACCACCTCCCGGGACAGGGGGAACACCGGGGAGCTGTTTTTT.

This clonotype was observed a few times. The rearrangement joins TRBV6-1 to TRBJ1-1; no definite D call. Germline CDR1 reads MNHNS; CDR2 reads SASEGT. Trimming shortened V by 3 bases and J by 2 bases, and 4 bases separated the two germline ends. The CDR3 runs 12 residues. The CDR3 coding sequence is TGTGCCAGCAGTGAGGGAAACACTGAAGCTTTCTTT. Translated: CASSEGNTEAFF.

This clonotype was picked up a small number of times. This chain joins TRBV7-6 and TRBJ2-3; D could derive from TRBD1 or TRBD2 (6 bases each). Germline lookup yields CDR1 SGHVS and CDR2 FNYEAQ. Trimming removed 0 bases at V and 3 bases at J, with 13 bases between. This CDR3 has 16 amino acids. The CDR3 coding sequence is TGTGCCAGCAGCTTAGCGGGGGGCGCTCTTACAGATACGCAGTATTTT. It encodes CASSLAGGALTDTQYF.

This clonotype came up many times. This chain uses TRBV11-2 with TRBJ2-5; D uncertain. Trimming took 5 bases from V and 0 from J, leaving 13 bases between them. The CDR3 consists of 15 residues. Germline V gene lookup returns CDR1 SGHAT and CDR2 FQNNGV. The CDR3 bases are TGTGCCAGCAGCACTACATCAGCGTACCAAGAGACCCAGTACTTC. Translation: CASSTTSAYQETQYF.